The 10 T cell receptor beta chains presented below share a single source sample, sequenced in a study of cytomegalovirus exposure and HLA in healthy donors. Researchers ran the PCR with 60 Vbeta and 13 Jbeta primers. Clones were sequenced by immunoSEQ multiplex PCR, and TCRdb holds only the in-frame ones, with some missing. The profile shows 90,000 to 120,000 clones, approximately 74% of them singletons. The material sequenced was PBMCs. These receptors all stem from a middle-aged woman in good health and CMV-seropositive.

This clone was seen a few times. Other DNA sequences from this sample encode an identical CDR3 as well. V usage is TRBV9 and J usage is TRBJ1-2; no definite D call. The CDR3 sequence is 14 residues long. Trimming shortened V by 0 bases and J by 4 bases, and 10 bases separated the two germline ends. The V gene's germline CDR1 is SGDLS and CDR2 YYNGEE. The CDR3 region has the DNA TGTGCCAGCAGCGTAGATCGAGCTGGCTATGGCTACACCTTC. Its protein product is CASSVDRAGYGYTF.

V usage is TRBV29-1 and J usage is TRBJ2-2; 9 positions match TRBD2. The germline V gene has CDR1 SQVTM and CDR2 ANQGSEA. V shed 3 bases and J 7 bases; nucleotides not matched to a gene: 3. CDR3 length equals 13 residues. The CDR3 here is CSVDKAGGGELFF. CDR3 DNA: TGCAGCGTTGATAAAGCGGGGGGCGGGGAGCTGTTTTTT.

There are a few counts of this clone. CDR3 sequence: CASSLEAVSGANVLTF. CDR3 DNA sequence: TGCGCCAGCAGCCTCGAGGCGGTCTCTGGGGCCAACGTCCTGACTTTC. The genes are TRBV4-1 and TRBJ2-6; no clear D gene. Germline values: CDR1 MGHRA, CDR2 YSYEKL. This CDR3 contains 16 residues. V was clipped by 4 bases and J by 0 bases, with 10 bases between them.

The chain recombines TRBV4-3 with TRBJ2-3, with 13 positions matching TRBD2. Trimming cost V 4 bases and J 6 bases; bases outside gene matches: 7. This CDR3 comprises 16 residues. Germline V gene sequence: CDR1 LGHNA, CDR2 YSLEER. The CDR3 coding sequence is TGCGCCAGCAGCCGTGGGACTAGCGGGGCGAGGGATACGCAGTATTTT. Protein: CASSRGTSGARDTQYF.

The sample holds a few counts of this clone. CDR3: CASRNSDRRGTEAFF. The CDR3 coding sequence is TGTGCCAGTAGAAATTCGGACAGGAGGGGCACTGAAGCTTTCTTT. The V call is TRBV19, the J call TRBJ1-1; 7 bases agree with TRBD1. The CDR3 has 15 amino acids. The junction had 11 bases not matched to a gene; V was cut back by 6 bases and J by 4 bases. Germline values: CDR1 LNHDA, CDR2 SQIVND (reference sequence).

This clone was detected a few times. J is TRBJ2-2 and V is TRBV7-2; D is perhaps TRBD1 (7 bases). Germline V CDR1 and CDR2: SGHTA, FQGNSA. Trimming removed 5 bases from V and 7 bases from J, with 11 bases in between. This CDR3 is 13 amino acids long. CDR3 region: CASSPQGGGELFF. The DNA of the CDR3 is TGTGCCAGCAGCCCCCAGGGGGGCGGGGAGCTGTTTTTT. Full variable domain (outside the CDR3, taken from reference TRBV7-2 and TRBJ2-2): GAGVSQSPSNKVTEKGKDVELRCDPISGHTALYWYRQSLGQGLEFLIYFQGNSAPDKSGLPSDRFSAERTGGSVSTLTIQRTQQEDSAVYLCASSPQGGGELFFGEGSRLTVL.

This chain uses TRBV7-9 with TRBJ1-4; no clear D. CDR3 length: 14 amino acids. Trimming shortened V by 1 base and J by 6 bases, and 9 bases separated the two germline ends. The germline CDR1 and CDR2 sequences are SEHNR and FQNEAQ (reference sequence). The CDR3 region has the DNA TGTGCCAGCAGCTTAGGGCAGGTCCATGAAAAACTGTTTTTT. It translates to CASSLGQVHEKLFF.

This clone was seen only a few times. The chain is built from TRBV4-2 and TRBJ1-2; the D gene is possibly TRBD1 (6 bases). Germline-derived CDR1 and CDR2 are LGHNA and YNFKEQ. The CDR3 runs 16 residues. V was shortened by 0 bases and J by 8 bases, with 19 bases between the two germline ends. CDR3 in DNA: TGTGCCAGCAGCCAAGATAGGGGTCAGGGGAGGGGCGGCTACACCTTC. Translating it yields CASSQDRGQGRGGYTF.

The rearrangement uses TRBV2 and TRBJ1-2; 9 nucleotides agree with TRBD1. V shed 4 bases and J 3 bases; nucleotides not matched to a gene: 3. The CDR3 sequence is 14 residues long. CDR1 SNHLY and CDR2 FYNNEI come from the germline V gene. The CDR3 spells CASSAQGAHYGYTF. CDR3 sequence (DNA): TGTGCCAGCAGTGCACAGGGGGCTCACTATGGCTACACCTTC.

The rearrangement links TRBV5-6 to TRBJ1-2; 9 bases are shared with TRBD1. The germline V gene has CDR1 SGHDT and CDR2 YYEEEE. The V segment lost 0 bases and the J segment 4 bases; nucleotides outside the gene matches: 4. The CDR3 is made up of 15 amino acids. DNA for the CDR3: TGTGCCAGCAGCTTGGGGACAGGGGATCTCTATGGCTACACCTTC. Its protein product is CASSLGTGDLYGYTF.